The present T cell receptor (beta chain) was sequenced within a study of blood T cell repertoires in COVID-19 (dated by TCRdb to the early 2020s). Background for the entire study: Samples from collaborators originated in the United States, Italy and Spain and spanned both the acute and convalescent phases of COVID-19. The material from the prospective study consisted of cDNA or gDNA derived from T cells, B-cell-depleted T cells, or PBMCs. Subjects who had been exposed to COVID-19, were actively infected with it, or had recovered from it provided the deeply sampled blood TCRbeta repertoires that made up the dataset. The repertoires were released in a freely available public database intended as a resource for research on the immune response to SARS-CoV-2. Samples came from the ongoing ImmuneRACE study (first 160 participants) plus 1,254 subjects from 6 global collaborators. The sample metadata nearly always contained a de-identified subject ID, COVID-19 status, age in years and sex. HLA class I and class II types, where available, came from metadata supplied by the sample provider rather than from assay-based typing. Study-wide findings and limitations: The quantity of clinical and demographic metadata differed by source and by participant and was supplied without curation.

The germline V gene encodes CDR1 SGDLS and CDR2 YYNGEE. Inclusive of the bounding cysteine and phenylalanine, the CDR3 is 15 residues long. Only the CDR3 DNA stays, 45 bases, in frame from base 1. V loses 6 bases of germline sequence and J loses 5 bases, and the interval between the two ends is 18 bases. For this clone: The target of this receptor is not known. The input lacks base qualities; no much larger clone sits a single base away.

In the prospective study, participants were roughly 18 to 100 years old, resided in about two dozen geographic areas of the United States, and were enrolled through a virtual design. In the prospective study, participants were assigned to cohorts based on the clinical history participants reported in a screening survey and a study questionnaire. For ImmuneRACE Cohort 3, a participant was defined as recovered based on two consecutive negative NP/OP PCR tests, clearance by a healthcare professional, or resolution of symptoms. In the prospective study, mobile phlebotomists collected whole blood, serum and a nasopharyngeal or oropharyngeal swab from each participant. Prospective study participants could optionally give additional blood draws and questionnaires over an approximately 2-month period. Before DNA extraction, blood samples from the prospective study were shipped at room temperature or frozen.

TCRbeta CDR3 regions were amplified from genomic DNA by means of the immunoSEQ Assay, a bias-controlled multiplex PCR. Processing in the source paper ran as follows. Nucleated cell counts per sample were estimated from amplification of reference gene primers within the assay. To quantify the absolute abundance of each unique TCRbeta CDR3 rearrangement, sequence reads were collapsed and filtered. For each sample, productive Simpson clonality was calculated as the square root of Simpson's diversity index over productive rearrangements. TCRdb provides this immuneACCESS table in a form limited to in-frame rearrangements. Some clones are lacking; in checked studies, under half of them reflect an unresolved V gene, and why the rest are absent is not known. V and J calls and clone size come straight from that table; D and trimming were deduced from the DNA. Recorded for this sample are 190,000 or so clones; roughly 84% of them occurred a single time. Less than 8.5% of the sample lies in the top ten.

The sequenced sample was PBMCs or T cells enriched from blood (not recorded which). The receptor comes from a man between 35 and 55 years old who had recovered from COVID-19. Recombination linked TRBV9 to TRBJ1-3; the D gene lacks a confident call. The sequence in DNA is TGTGCCAGCACCCCCTATGAATTCGTCCGAAACACCATATATTTT. This sequence encodes CASTPYEFVRNTIYF. Here the CDR3 is joined to the reference TRBV9 and TRBJ1-3 genes, and the full variable domain is: DSGVTQTPKHLITATGQRVTLRCSPRSGDLSVYWYQQSLDQGLQFLIQYYNGEERAKGNILERFSAQQFPDLHSELNLSSLELGDSALYFCASTPYEFVRNTIYFGEGSWLTVV.